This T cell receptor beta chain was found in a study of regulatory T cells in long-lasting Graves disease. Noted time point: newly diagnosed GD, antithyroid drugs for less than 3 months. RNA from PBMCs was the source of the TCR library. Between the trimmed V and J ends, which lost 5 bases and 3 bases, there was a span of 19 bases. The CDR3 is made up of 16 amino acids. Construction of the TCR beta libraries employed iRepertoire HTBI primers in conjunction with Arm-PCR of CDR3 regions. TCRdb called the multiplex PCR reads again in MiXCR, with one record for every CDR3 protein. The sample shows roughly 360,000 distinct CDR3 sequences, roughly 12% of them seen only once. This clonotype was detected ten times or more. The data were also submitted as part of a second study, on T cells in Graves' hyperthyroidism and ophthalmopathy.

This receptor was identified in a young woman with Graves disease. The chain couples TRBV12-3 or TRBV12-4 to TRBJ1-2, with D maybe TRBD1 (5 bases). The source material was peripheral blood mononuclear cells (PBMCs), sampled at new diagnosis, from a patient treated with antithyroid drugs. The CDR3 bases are TGTGCCAGCAGTACAGACGACAGTGGGAGTTACTATGGCTACACCTTC. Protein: CASSTDDSGSYYGYTF.